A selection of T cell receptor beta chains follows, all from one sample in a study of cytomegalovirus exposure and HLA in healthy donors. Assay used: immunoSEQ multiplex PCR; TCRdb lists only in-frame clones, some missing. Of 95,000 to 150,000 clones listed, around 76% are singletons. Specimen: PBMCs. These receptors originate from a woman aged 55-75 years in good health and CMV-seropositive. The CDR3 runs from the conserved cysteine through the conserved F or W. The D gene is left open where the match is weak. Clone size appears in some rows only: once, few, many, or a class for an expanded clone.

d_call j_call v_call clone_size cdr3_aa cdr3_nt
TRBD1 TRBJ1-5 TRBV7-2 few CASSPGTGGYQPQHF TGTGCCAGCAGCCCTGGGACAGGGGGCTATCAGCCCCAGCATTTT
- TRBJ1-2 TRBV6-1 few CASSASLYGYTF TGTGCCAGCAGTGCCTCCCTCTATGGCTACACCTTC
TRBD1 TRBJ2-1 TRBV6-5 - CAGSADRGTNNEQFF TGTGCCGGCAGTGCGGACAGGGGCACCAACAATGAGCAGTTCTTC
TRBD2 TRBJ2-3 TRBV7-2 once CASSLGGTSGRPVTQYF TGTGCCAGCAGCTTAGGGGGGACTAGCGGGAGGCCCGTCACGCAGTATTTT
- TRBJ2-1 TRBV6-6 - CASSSPPDLANEQFF TGTGCCAGCAGTTCCCCCCCTGATCTGGCCAATGAGCAGTTCTTC
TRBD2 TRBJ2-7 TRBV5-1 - CASSLSSGSRYEQYF TGCGCCAGCAGCTTAAGTAGCGGGAGCCGCTACGAGCAGTACTTC
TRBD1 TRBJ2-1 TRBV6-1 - CASGNRGLSYNEQFF TGTGCCAGCGGAAACAGGGGGCTATCCTACAATGAGCAGTTCTTC
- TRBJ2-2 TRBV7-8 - CASSLRGDLNTGELFF TGTGCCAGCAGCTTGCGGGGCGACCTGAACACCGGGGAGCTGTTTTTT
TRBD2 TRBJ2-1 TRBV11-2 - CASSLEAGAYNEQFF TGTGCCAGCAGCTTAGAAGCGGGGGCCTACAATGAGCAGTTCTTC
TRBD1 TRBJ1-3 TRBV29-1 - CSAIDRVPGNTIYF TGCAGCGCGATCGACAGGGTGCCTGGAAACACCATATATTTT
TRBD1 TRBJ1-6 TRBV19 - CASSISWDSDHLHF TGTGCCAGTAGTATCTCGTGGGACAGCGATCACCTCCACTTT
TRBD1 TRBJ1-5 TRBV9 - CASSVGRGRRNQPQHF TGTGCCAGCAGCGTAGGCAGGGGGCGCCGCAATCAGCCCCAGCATTTT
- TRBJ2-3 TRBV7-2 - CASRRGTDTQYF TGTGCCAGCAGAAGGGGGACAGATACGCAGTATTTT
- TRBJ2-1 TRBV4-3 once CASSQGRGIATYNEQFF TGCGCCAGCAGCCAAGGTCGCGGGATAGCTACCTACAATGAGCAGTTCTTC
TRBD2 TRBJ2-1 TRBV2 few CASRAPTGLAGYNEQFF TGTGCCAGCAGGGCTCCGACGGGACTAGCGGGTTACAATGAGCAGTTCTTC
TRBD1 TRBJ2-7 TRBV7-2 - CASSLVGTGAGEQYF TGTGCCAGCAGCTTAGTTGGGACAGGGGCAGGCGAGCAGTACTTC
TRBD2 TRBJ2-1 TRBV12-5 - CASGYSGTSGRADEQFF TGTGCTAGTGGTTACTCCGGGACTAGCGGGAGGGCCGATGAGCAGTTCTTC
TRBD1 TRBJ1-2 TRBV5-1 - CASSFTGTGVYGYTF TGCGCCAGCAGCTTCACCGGGACAGGGGTATATGGCTACACCTTC
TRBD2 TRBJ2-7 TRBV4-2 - CASSQTSGRGEQYF TGTGCCAGCAGCCAGACTAGCGGGAGGGGTGAGCAGTACTTC
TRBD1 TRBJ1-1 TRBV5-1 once CASSLSLFRGAGTEAFF TGCGCCAGCAGCTTGTCCTTATTCAGGGGGGCAGGCACTGAAGCTTTCTTT
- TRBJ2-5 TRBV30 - CAWSVQGETQYF TGTGCCTGGAGTGTACAGGGAGAGACCCAGTACTTC
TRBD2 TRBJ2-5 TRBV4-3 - CASSQDITSGGLNQETQYF TGCGCCAGCAGCCAAGATATCACTAGCGGGGGCCTAAACCAAGAGACCCAGTACTTC
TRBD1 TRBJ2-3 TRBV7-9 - CASSAWGQGPTDTQYF TGTGCCAGCAGCGCCTGGGGACAGGGGCCGACAGATACGCAGTATTTT
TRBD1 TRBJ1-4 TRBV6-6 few CASTRQGATNEKLFF TGTGCCAGCACTCGACAGGGGGCAACTAATGAAAAACTGTTTTTT
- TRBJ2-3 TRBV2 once CASSLGGGSTDTQYF TGTGCCAGCAGTTTAGGAGGCGGAAGCACAGATACGCAGTATTTT
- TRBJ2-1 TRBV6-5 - CASRDFARVEWQFF TGTGCCAGCAGAGATTTTGCCCGGGTAGAGTGGCAGTTCTTC
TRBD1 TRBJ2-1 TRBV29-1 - CSSIHLPGQVYNEQFF TGCAGCTCCATCCACCTCCCGGGACAGGTCTACAATGAGCAGTTCTTC
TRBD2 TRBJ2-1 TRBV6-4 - CASSHALGGYNEQFF TGTGCCAGCAGCCACGCCCTGGGGGGGTACAATGAGCAGTTCTTC
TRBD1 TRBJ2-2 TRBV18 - CASSPNYRGLTGELFF TGTGCCAGCTCACCAAATTACAGGGGGCTCACCGGGGAGCTGTTTTTT
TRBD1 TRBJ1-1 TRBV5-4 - CASSLRQGAYMNTEAFF TGTGCCAGCAGCTTAAGACAGGGGGCGTACATGAACACTGAAGCTTTCTTT
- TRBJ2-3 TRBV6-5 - CASSRDSTDTQYF TGTGCCAGCAGTCGGGATAGCACAGATACGCAGTATTTT
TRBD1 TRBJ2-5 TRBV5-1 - CASSRRQGSSETQYF TGCGCCAGCAGCCGCCGACAGGGGAGTTCGGAGACCCAGTACTTC
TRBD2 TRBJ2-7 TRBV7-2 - CASSFSYGRGGYEQYF TGTGCCAGCAGCTTTTCGTACGGACGGGGGGGATACGAGCAGTACTTC
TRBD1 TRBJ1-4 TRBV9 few CASSSPRQGLREKLFF TGTGCCAGCAGCTCCCCCCGACAGGGGTTACGGGAAAAACTGTTTTTT
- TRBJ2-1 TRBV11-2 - CASSLETVTNEQFF TGTGCCAGCAGCTTAGAAACAGTCACGAATGAGCAGTTCTTC
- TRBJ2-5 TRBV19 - CASSPQGRGQETQYF TGTGCCAGTAGCCCACAGGGAAGGGGTCAAGAGACCCAGTACTTC
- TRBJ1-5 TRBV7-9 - CASSLSTQGHQPQHF TGTGCCAGCAGCTTAAGTACCCAGGGGCATCAGCCCCAGCATTTT
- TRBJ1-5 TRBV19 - CASSIAASNNQPQHF TGTGCCAGTAGTATTGCAGCGAGTAACAATCAGCCCCAGCATTTT